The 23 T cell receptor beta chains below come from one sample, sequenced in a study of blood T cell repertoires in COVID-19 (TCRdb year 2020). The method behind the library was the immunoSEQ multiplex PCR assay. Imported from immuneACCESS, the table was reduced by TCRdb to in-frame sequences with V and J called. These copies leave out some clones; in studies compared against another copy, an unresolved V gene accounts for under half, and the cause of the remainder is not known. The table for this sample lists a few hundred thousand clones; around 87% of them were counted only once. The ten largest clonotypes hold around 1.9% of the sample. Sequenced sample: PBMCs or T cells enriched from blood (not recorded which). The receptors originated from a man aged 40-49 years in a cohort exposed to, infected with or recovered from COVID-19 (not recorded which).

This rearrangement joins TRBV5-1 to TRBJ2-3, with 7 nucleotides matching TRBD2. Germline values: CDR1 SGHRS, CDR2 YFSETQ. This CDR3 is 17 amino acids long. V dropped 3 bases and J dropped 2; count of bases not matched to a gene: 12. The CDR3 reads CASSSTAGAGVTDTQYF. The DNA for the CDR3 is TGCGCCAGCAGCTCAACCGCCGGGGCGGGGGTCACAGATACGCAGTATTTT.

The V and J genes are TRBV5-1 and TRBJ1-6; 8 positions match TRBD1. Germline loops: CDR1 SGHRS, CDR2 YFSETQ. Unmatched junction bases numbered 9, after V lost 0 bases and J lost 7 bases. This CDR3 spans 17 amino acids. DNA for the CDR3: TGCGCCAGCAGCTTGGAGACTCAGACAGGGGCGAATTCACCCCTCCACTTT. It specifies CASSLETQTGANSPLHF.

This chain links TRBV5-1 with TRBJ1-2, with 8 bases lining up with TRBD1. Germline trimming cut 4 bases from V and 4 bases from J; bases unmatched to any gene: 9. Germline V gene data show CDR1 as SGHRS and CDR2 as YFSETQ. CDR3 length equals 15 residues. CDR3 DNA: TGCGCCAGCAGCCCCGGACAGGGCGTCCTCTATGGCTACACCTTC. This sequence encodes CASSPGQGVLYGYTF.

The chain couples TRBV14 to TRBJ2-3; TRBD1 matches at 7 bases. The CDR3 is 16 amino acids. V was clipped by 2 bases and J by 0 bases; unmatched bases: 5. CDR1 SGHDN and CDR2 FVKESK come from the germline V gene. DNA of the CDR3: TGTGCCAGCAGCCAAAGGACAGGTTCTAGCACAGATACGCAGTATTTT. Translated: CASSQRTGSSTDTQYF.

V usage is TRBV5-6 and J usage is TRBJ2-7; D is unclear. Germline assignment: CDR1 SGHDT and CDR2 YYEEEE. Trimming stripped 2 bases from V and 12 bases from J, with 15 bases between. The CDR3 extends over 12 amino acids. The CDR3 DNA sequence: TGTGCCAGCAGCTTTGGGCTGCGCCGCATGTACTTC. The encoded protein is CASSFGLRRMYF.

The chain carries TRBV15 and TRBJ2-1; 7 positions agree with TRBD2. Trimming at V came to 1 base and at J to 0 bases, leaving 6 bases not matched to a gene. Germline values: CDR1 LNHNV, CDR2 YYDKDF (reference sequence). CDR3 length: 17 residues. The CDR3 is CATSRGGSLSSYNEQFF. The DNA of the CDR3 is TGTGCCACCAGCAGAGGCGGGAGTCTTAGCTCCTACAATGAGCAGTTCTTC.

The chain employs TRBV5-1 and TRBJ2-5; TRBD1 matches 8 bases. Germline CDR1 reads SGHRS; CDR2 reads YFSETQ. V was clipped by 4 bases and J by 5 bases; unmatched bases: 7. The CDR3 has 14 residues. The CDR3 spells CASSDGQGGETQYF. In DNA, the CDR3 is TGCGCCAGCAGCGATGGACAGGGTGGTGAGACCCAGTACTTC.

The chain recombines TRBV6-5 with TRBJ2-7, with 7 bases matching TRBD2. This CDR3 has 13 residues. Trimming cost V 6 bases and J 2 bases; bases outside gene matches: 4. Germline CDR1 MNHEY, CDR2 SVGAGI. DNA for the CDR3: TGTGCCAGCAGGTCAGCGGGGCCCTACGAGCAGTACTTC. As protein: CASRSAGPYEQYF.

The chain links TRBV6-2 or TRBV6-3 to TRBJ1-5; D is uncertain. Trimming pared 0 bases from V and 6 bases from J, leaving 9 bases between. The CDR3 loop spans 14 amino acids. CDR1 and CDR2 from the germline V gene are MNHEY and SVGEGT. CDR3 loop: CASSYSGVGQPQHF. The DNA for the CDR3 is TGTGCCAGCAGTTACTCCGGGGTTGGTCAGCCCCAGCATTTT.

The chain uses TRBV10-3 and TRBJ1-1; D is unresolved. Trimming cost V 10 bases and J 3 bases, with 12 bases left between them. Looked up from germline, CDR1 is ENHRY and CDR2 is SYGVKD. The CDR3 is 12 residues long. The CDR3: CATGPGDTEAFF. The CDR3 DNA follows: TGTGCCACTGGCCCCGGAGACACTGAAGCTTTCTTT.

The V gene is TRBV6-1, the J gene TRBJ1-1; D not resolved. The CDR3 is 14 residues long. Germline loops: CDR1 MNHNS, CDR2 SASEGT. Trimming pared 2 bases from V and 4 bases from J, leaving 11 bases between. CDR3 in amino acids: CASSESWATTEAFF. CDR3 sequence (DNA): TGTGCCAGCAGTGAATCTTGGGCTACCACTGAAGCTTTCTTT.

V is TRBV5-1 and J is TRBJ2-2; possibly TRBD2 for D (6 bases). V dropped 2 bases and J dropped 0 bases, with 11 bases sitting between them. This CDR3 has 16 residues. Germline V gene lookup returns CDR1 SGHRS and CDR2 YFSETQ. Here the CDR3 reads CASSFYSSANTGELFF. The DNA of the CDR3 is TGCGCCAGCAGCTTTTATTCTAGCGCGAACACCGGGGAGCTGTTTTTT.

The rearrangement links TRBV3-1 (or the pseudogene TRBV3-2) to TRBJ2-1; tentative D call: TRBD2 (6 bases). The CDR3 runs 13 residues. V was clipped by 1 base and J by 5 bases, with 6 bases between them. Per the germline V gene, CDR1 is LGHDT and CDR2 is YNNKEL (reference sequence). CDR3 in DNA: TGTGCCAGCAGCCAAGGGACTAACAATGAGCAGTTCTTC. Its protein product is CASSQGTNNEQFF.

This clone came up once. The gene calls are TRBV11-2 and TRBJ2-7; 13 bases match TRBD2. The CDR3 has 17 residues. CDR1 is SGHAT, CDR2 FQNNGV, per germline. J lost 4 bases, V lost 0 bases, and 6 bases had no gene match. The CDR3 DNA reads TGTGCCAGCAGCTTAGATATACTAGCGGGAGGGCCTTACGAGCAGTACTTC. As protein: CASSLDILAGGPYEQYF. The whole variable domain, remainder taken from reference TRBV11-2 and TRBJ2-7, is EAGVAQSPRYKIIEKRQSVAFWCNPISGHATLYWYQQILGQGPKLLIQFQNNGVVDDSQLPKDRFSAERLKGVDSTLKIQPAKLEDSAVYLCASSLDILAGGPYEQYFGPGTRLTVT.

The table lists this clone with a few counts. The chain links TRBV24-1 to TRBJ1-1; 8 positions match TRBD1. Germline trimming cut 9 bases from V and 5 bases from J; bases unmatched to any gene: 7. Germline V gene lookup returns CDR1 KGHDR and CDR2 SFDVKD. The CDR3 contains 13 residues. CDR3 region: CATSVTGETEAFF. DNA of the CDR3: TGTGCCACCTCCGTGACAGGGGAAACTGAAGCTTTCTTT.

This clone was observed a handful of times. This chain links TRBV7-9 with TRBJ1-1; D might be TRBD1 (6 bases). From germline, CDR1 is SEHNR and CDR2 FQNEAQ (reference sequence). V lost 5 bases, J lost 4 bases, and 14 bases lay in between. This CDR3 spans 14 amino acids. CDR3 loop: CASSQGQSGTEAFF. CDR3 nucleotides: TGTGCCAGCAGCCAAGGACAGAGCGGCACTGAAGCTTTCTTT.

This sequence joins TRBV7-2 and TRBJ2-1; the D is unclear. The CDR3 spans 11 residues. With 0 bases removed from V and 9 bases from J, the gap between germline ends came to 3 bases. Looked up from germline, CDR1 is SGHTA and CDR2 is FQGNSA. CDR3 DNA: TGTGCCAGCAGCTTAGCCGTTGAGCAGTTCTTC. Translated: CASSLAVEQFF.

The CDR3 DNA reads as TGTGCCAGCAGCTTAGTCGCGGGAGGGCCAGGATTTGAGCAGTTCTTC. Translation gives CASSLVAGGPGFEQFF. The V call is TRBV7-3, the J call TRBJ2-1; 9 bases line up with TRBD2. The germline V gene has CDR1 SGHTA and CDR2 FQGTGA. The CDR3 is 16 amino acids. With V trimmed by 2 bases and J by 9 bases, 11 bases remained unmatched.

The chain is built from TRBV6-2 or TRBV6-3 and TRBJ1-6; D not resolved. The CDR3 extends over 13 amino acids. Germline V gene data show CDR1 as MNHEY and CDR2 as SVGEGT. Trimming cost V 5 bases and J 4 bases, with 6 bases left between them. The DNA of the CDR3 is TGTGCCAGCAGTCGCGATTATAATTCACCCCTCCACTTT. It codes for CASSRDYNSPLHF.

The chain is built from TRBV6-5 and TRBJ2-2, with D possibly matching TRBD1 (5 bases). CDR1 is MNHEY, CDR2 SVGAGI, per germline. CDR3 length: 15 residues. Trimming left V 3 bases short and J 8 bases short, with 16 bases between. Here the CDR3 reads CASSYGAGRSGELFF. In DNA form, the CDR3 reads TGTGCCAGCAGTTATGGGGCAGGGCGTTCGGGGGAGCTGTTTTTT.

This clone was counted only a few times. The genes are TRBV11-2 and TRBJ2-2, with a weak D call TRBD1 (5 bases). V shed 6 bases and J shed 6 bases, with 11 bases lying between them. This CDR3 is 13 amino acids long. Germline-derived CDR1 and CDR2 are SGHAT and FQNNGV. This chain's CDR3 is CASRPRAAGELFF. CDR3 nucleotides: TGTGCCAGCAGGCCCAGGGCGGCCGGGGAGCTGTTTTTT.

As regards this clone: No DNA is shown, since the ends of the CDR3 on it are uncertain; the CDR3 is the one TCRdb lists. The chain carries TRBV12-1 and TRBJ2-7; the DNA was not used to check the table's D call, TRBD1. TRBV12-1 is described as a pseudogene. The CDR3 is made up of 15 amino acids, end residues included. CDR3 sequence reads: CASSFGQGTSYEQYF.

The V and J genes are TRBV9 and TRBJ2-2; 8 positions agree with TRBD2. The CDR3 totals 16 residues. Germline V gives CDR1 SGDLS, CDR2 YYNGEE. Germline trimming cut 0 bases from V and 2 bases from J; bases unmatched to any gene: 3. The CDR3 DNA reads TGTGCCAGCAGCGTAGCTATAGCGGGAAACACCGGGGAGCTGTTTTTT. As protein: CASSVAIAGNTGELFF.